This record concerns one T cell receptor (beta chain) sequence. Trimming took off 0 bases at V and 3 bases at J, with 6 bases between the two ends. Germline-derived CDR1 and CDR2 are SGHKS and YYEKEE (reference sequence). The CDR3 loop spans 13 amino acids. Under the authors' procedure: Using reference gene primer amplification, nucleated cell counts were estimated. The protocol was immunoSEQ multiplex PCR, while the TCRdb copy is restricted to in-frame clones and leaves out a portion. For V, J and clone size, that table is used; D and trimming come from the DNA. The sample records just under 350,000 clones, 80% to 90% being singletons. This entry belongs to a study of blood T cell repertoires in COVID-19.

Sequenced material: peripheral blood. This receptor was taken from a woman between 50 and 59 years old with COVID-19, enrolled during active disease. The rearrangement uses TRBV5-5 and TRBJ1-2; no clear D. CDR3 in amino acids: CASSLAPDYGYTF. The DNA of the CDR3 is TGTGCCAGCAGCTTGGCGCCAGACTATGGCTACACCTTC. Filled out from reference TRBV5-5 and TRBJ1-2, the complete variable domain reads DAGVTQSPTHLIKTRGQQVTLRCSPISGHKSVSWYQQVLGQGPQFIFQYYEKEERGRGNFPDRFSARQFPNYSSELNVNALLLGDSALYLCASSLAPDYGYTFGSGTRLTVV.